This T cell receptor beta chain was profiled in a study of identical twins. Healthy Caucasians provided all donations. TCRdb analysed the 5' RACE reads with MiXCR anew, one entry per CDR3 protein. The data show 250,000 or so distinct CDR3 sequences, about 8.9% seen once. These data were also reused for a study on yellow fever vaccine responses in identical twins.

The source of this sequence is a woman between 18 and 29 years old in good health. The material sequenced was CD8+ T cells sorted from blood.

The CDR3 DNA reads TGTGCCAGCAGCTTTCTAGCGGGGGGGTCCGCAGATACGCAGTATTTT. It codes for CASSFLAGGSADTQYF. The V gene is TRBV7-2, the J gene TRBJ2-3; 12 positions match TRBD2. With V trimmed by 3 bases and J by 4 bases, 5 bases remained unmatched. This CDR3 is 16 amino acids long. Germline V gene data show CDR1 as SGHTA and CDR2 as FQGNSA. Together with reference TRBV7-2 and TRBJ2-3, the CDR3 gives the full variable domain: GAGVSQSPSNKVTEKGKDVELRCDPISGHTALYWYRQSLGQGLEFLIYFQGNSAPDKSGLPSDRFSAERTGGSVSTLTIQRTQQEDSAVYLCASSFLAGGSADTQYFGPGTRLTVL.